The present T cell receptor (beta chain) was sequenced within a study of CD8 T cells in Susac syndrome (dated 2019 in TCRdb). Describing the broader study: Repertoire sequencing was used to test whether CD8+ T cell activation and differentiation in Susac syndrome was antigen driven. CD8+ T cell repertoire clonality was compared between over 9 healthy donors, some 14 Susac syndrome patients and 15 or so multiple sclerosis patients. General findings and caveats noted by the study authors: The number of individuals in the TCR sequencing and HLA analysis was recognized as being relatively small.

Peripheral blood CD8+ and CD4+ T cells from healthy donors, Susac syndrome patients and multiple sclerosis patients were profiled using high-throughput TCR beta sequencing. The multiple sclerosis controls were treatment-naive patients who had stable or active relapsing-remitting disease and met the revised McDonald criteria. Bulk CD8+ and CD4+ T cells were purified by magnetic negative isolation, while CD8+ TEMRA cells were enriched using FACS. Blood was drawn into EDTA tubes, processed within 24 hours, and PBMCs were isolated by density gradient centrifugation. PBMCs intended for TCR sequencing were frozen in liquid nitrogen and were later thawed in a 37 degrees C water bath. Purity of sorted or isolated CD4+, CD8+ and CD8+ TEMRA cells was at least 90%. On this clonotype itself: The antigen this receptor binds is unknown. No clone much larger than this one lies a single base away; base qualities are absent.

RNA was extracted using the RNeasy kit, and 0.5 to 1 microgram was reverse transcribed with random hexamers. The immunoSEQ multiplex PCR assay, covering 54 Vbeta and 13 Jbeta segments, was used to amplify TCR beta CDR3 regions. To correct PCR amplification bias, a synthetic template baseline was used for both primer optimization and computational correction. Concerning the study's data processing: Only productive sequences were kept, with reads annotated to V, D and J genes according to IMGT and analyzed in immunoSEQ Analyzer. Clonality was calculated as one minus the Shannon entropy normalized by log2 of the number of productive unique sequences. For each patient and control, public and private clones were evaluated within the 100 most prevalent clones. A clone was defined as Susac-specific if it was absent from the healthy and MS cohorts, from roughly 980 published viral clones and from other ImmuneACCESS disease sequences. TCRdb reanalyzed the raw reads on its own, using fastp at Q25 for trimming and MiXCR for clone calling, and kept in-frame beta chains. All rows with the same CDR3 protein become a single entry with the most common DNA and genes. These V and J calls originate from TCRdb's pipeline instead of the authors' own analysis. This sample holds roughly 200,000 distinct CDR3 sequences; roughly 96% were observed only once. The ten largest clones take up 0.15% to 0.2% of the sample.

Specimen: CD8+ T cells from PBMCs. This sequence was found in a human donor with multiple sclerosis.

For the CDR3, the sequence is CSQGVQAATHYNEQFF. The sequence in DNA is TGCAGCCAAGGGGTACAAGCGGCAACTCACTACAATGAGCAGTTCTTC. Rearrangement joined TRBV20-1 to TRBJ2-1, with the D call perhaps TRBD1 or TRBD2, as 5 bases match in each case. CDR1 and CDR2, per the germline V gene (reference sequence), are DFQATT and SNEGSKA. The CDR3 holds 16 amino acids from the cysteine to the phenylalanine. Only the CDR3 part of the read is kept: 48 bases, read in frame from the first base.